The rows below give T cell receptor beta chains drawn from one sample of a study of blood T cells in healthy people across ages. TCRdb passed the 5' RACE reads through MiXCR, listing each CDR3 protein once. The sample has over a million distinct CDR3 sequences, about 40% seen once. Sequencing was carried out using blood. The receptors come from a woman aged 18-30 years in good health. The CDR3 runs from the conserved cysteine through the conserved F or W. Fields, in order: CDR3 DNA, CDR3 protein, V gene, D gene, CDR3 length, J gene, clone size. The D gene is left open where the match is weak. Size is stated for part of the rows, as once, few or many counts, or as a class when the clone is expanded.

DNA: TGCGCCAGCAGCTCCGGACAGGGAGACTCCTACGAGCAGTACTTC
CDR3: CASSSGQGDSYEQYF
V: TRBV5-1
D: TRBD1
length: 15
J: TRBJ2-7
size: .

DNA: TGTGCCAGCAGTGAAAGTGGAGCTTACGAGCAGTACTTC
CDR3: CASSESGAYEQYF
V: TRBV10-2
D: .
length: 13
J: TRBJ2-7
size: few

DNA: TGTGCCAGCAGCCTTCCCCTAGCGGGGCAGAGAGATACGCAGTATTTT
CDR3: CASSLPLAGQRDTQYF
V: TRBV5-4
D: TRBD2
length: 16
J: TRBJ2-3
size: few

DNA: TGTGCCACCAGCAGGGGGACTAGCGGGATTAATGAGCAGTTCTTC
CDR3: CATSRGTSGINEQFF
V: TRBV15
D: TRBD2
length: 15
J: TRBJ2-1
size: .

DNA: TGCGCCAGCAGCCAATCGCCTGGTACGGGACTAGCCCAAGAGACCCAGTACTTC
CDR3: CASSQSPGTGLAQETQYF
V: TRBV4-1
D: TRBD2
length: 18
J: TRBJ2-5
size: many

DNA: TGTGCCAGCAGACTAGCGGTGAACAGTGAGCAGTACTTC
CDR3: CASRLAVNSEQYF
V: TRBV6-1
D: TRBD2
length: 13
J: TRBJ2-7
size: once

DNA: TGTGCCAGCAGCGTCCCCGGGGAGGGCGGGACTAGCACAGATACGCAGTATTTT
CDR3: CASSVPGEGGTSTDTQYF
V: TRBV9
D: TRBD2
length: 18
J: TRBJ2-3
size: .

DNA: TGTGCCAGCAGGCTAGCTAGCGGGATCTCCTACGAGCAGTACTTC
CDR3: CASRLASGISYEQYF
V: TRBV11-2
D: TRBD2
length: 15
J: TRBJ2-7
size: .

DNA: TGCAGTGCTAGCAGATCCAAAACGGGTAACACCGGGGAGCTGTTTTTT
CDR3: CSASRSKTGNTGELFF
V: TRBV20-1
D: .
length: 16
J: TRBJ2-2
size: .

DNA: TGTGCCAGCAGCGTAGACGAGAGGGGTCATCAGCCCCAGCATTTT
CDR3: CASSVDERGHQPQHF
V: TRBV9
D: .
length: 15
J: TRBJ1-5
size: .

DNA: TGCAGCGTTGATAAAGGGTCGTTATACAATGAGCAGTTCTTC
CDR3: CSVDKGSLYNEQFF
V: TRBV29-1
D: .
length: 14
J: TRBJ2-1
size: .

DNA: TGTGCCAGCAGCAGACAGGGGGTTTCACCCCTCCACTTT
CDR3: CASSRQGVSPLHF
V: TRBV28
D: TRBD1
length: 13
J: TRBJ1-6
size: .

DNA: TGCAGTGCTAGAGTCCCGGGACAGGGGGCCCACGAGCAGTACTTC
CDR3: CSARVPGQGAHEQYF
V: TRBV20-1
D: TRBD1
length: 15
J: TRBJ2-7
size: .

DNA: TGTGCCAGCAGCCAAACATACGGGACAGGGGTTGAGTACTTC
CDR3: CASSQTYGTGVEYF
V: TRBV4-2
D: TRBD1
length: 14
J: TRBJ2-7
size: .

DNA: TGTGCCAGCAGCTTGGATGTCGGCGAGCAGTACTTC
CDR3: CASSLDVGEQYF
V: TRBV7-2
D: .
length: 12
J: TRBJ2-7
size: many

DNA: TGTGCCAGTGATGGACGGACCTATGGCTACACCTTC
CDR3: CASDGRTYGYTF
V: TRBV6-6
D: .
length: 12
J: TRBJ1-2
size: .

DNA: TGTGCCAGCAGTACCGCCGGGACAGGGGTTGGAGGCTACACCTTC
CDR3: CASSTAGTGVGGYTF
V: TRBV6-5
D: TRBD1
length: 15
J: TRBJ1-2
size: .

DNA: TGCAGTGCTAGAGAGGGAGGGACAGGGACAAACTATGGCTACACCTTC
CDR3: CSAREGGTGTNYGYTF
V: TRBV20-1
D: TRBD1
length: 16
J: TRBJ1-2
size: many

DNA: TGCAGTGCCGGAGGTGGTACCGGGGCCAACGTCCTGACTTTC
CDR3: CSAGGGTGANVLTF
V: TRBV20-1
D: .
length: 14
J: TRBJ2-6
size: .

DNA: TGTGCCACCACGGGGGACGGGGCCAACGTCCTGACTTTC
CDR3: CATTGDGANVLTF
V: TRBV10-3
D: .
length: 13
J: TRBJ2-6
size: few

DNA: TGTGCCAGCAGCCGACACCGGGACGTCTACGAGCAGTACTTC
CDR3: CASSRHRDVYEQYF
V: TRBV14
D: .
length: 14
J: TRBJ2-7
size: .

DNA: TGCGCCAGCAGCTTGCGGTTATCGGGACTAGCGGACTACAATGAGCAGTTCTTC
CDR3: CASSLRLSGLADYNEQFF
V: TRBV5-1
D: TRBD2
length: 18
J: TRBJ2-1
size: .

DNA: TGTGCCAGCTCCATCGGGATGACTGGAAACACCATATATTTT
CDR3: CASSIGMTGNTIYF
V: TRBV2
D: .
length: 14
J: TRBJ1-3
size: .

DNA: TGTGCCAGCAGCGCGGGACCGGAGTACGAGCAGTACTTC
CDR3: CASSAGPEYEQYF
V: TRBV7-3
D: .
length: 13
J: TRBJ2-7
size: .

DNA: TGTGCCAGCAGTTCAAGAAGCAATGAGCAGTTCTTC
CDR3: CASSSRSNEQFF
V: TRBV6-5
D: .
length: 12
J: TRBJ2-1
size: .

DNA: TGTGCCAGCAGCCAAGTGGCGTTGAACACTGAAGCTTTCTTT
CDR3: CASSQVALNTEAFF
V: TRBV3-1
D: .
length: 14
J: TRBJ1-1
size: few

DNA: TGCGCCAGCAGCCCCACCGGGCTCCCCTTCAATGAGCAGTACTTC
CDR3: CASSPTGLPFNEQYF
V: TRBV5-1
D: .
length: 15
J: TRBJ2-5
size: .

DNA: TGTGCCAGCAGCTTAGTTACAGGGGCTAATGAAAAACTGTTTTTT
CDR3: CASSLVTGANEKLFF
V: TRBV7-9
D: TRBD1
length: 15
J: TRBJ1-4
size: .

DNA: TGTGCCAGCAGGGGACTAGCGGGAGCCTACAATGAGCAGTTCTTC
CDR3: CASRGLAGAYNEQFF
V: TRBV6-1
D: TRBD2
length: 15
J: TRBJ2-1
size: .

DNA: TGCAGTGCGTTCGGAGGGGTGGCCAAAAACATTCAGTACTTC
CDR3: CSAFGGVAKNIQYF
V: TRBV20-1
D: .
length: 14
J: TRBJ2-4
size: few

DNA: TGTGCCAGCAGCGCAGTCGGAAGTGAGCAGTTCTTC
CDR3: CASSAVGSEQFF
V: TRBV7-2
D: .
length: 12
J: TRBJ2-1
size: .

DNA: TGTGCCAGCAGCTTTAGCCAGAGAGCCTACGAGCAGTACTTC
CDR3: CASSFSQRAYEQYF
V: TRBV7-9
D: .
length: 14
J: TRBJ2-7
size: few

DNA: TGCAGTGCTAGGGATGCGAACTTTTACGAGCAGTACTTC
CDR3: CSARDANFYEQYF
V: TRBV20-1
D: .
length: 13
J: TRBJ2-7
size: .

DNA: TGTGCCAGCAAGGAGACCGGGGCAAGCAGGGACACTGAAGCTTTCTTT
CDR3: CASKETGASRDTEAFF
V: TRBV6-6
D: .
length: 16
J: TRBJ1-1
size: .

DNA: TGTGCCAGCAGCTTAACGGGGGATCGCCCCTACGAGCAGTACTTC
CDR3: CASSLTGDRPYEQYF
V: TRBV7-9
D: .
length: 15
J: TRBJ2-7
size: .

DNA: TGCAGTGCCTCTGGACCAAGGCTGGATACGCAGTATTTT
CDR3: CSASGPRLDTQYF
V: TRBV20-1
D: .
length: 13
J: TRBJ2-3
size: few

DNA: TGTGCCAGCAGCCTAGATGATCCAAGCTCCTATAATTCACCCCTCCACTTT
CDR3: CASSLDDPSSYNSPLHF
V: TRBV5-5
D: .
length: 17
J: TRBJ1-6
size: .